This TCR beta chain was captured in a study of shared clonotypes between healthy human individuals. The table came from immunoSEQ multiplex PCR; TCRdb's copy has only in-frame clones and leaves some out. The data show some 360,000 clones, less than 75% seen once. The V gene lost 6 bases and the J gene lost 0 bases, with 15 bases spanning the gap. Germline CDR1 reads SNHLY; CDR2 reads FYNNEI. The CDR3 is 16 amino acids. The receptor comes from a man aged 25 to 40 in good health. The material sequenced was memory CD4+ T cells sorted from blood. Subset of the sample: CD45RA-negative fraction. The chain recombines TRBV2 with TRBJ1-5; a possible D gene is TRBD1 (6 bases). CDR3 nucleotides: TGTGCCAGCAGGGACAGACAACGGACTAGCAATCAGCCCCAGCATTTT. It yields the protein CASRDRQRTSNQPQHF.